This T cell receptor (beta chain) was profiled in a study of human T cells and chemical hapten exposure. Study outcomes and limitations: Clustering by CDR3 similarity yielded significantly more large clusters from expanded TCRs than controls.

Via MiXCR, TCRdb re-called the RACE reads, giving one row per CDR3 protein. The sample has about 170,000 distinct CDR3 sequences, 25% to 30% seen once. Remarks on this clonotype: Its antigen remains unidentified.

From germline, CDR1 is DFQATT and CDR2 SNEGSKA (reference sequence). The CDR3 spans 14 residues. V lost 3 bases to trimming and J lost 0 bases, with 11 bases between them. Regarding time point: patch test 3, about 24 weeks after DPC sensitization. The treatment denotes: therapeutic diphenylcyclopropenone sensitization with weekly scalp DPC. The specimen was whole blood, collected in connection with sensitization to the hapten diphenylcyclopropenone (DPC). The chain has TRBV20-1 and TRBJ1-1; no definite D call. The sequence was collected from a woman between 18 and 29 years old with alopecia areata. Some clones in this sample may be carry-over from other donors' samples. CDR3 region: CSARADLMNTEAFF. The CDR3 coding sequence is TGCAGTGCTAGGGCCGACCTCATGAACACTGAAGCTTTCTTT.